The next 30 T cell receptor beta chains were all read from a single sample in a study of T cells in Graves' hyperthyroidism and ophthalmopathy. Amplification of TCR beta CDR3 regions was performed using RNA transcripts as template. The study used the HTBI primer set for a first-round RT-PCR of the TCR CDR3. Using its own MiXCR run on the multiplex PCR reads, TCRdb lists one record per CDR3 protein. The sample lists around 240,000 distinct CDR3 sequences, less than 15% occurring once. Input material: blood. The receptors stem from a woman aged 40 to 50 with Graves' hyperthyroidism that later progressed to Graves' ophthalmopathy.

This clonotype was counted only a few times. The chain couples TRBV12-3 or TRBV12-4 to TRBJ2-1; perhaps TRBD2 as D (5 bases). The CDR3 covers 13 residues. V lost 5 bases and J lost 7, with 12 bases in between. The CDR3 protein is CASSEHLANEQFF. CDR3 DNA: TGTGCCAGCAGTGAACACCTAGCTAATGAGCAGTTCTTC.

This clonotype was recorded at least ten times. The gene calls are TRBV5-5 and TRBJ2-1, with D tentatively TRBD2 (5 bases). Deletions cut 5 bases from V and 6 bases from J, with 21 bases between. This CDR3 region has 16 residues. The germline CDR1 and CDR2 sequences are SGHKS and YYEKEE (reference sequence). In DNA, the CDR3 is TGTGCCAGCAGTCTGGGATTGAGGGAGACGGTCAATGAGCAGTTCTTC. As protein: CASSLGLRETVNEQFF.

The V and J genes are TRBV19 and TRBJ1-4, with 8 bases fitting TRBD1. CDR3 length equals 20 residues. Germline-derived CDR1 and CDR2 are LNHDA and SQIVND (reference sequence). V dropped 5 bases and J dropped 0; count of bases not matched to a gene: 17. The CDR3 region has the DNA TGTGCCAGTAGTTCCCGGACAGGGAGCTTTCGGCGGACAACTAATGAAAAACTGTTTTTT. This sequence encodes CASSSRTGSFRRTTNEKLFF.

This clonotype showed up just a few times. The chain links TRBV27 to TRBJ1-5; D gene ambiguous. With 5 bases removed from V and 4 bases from J, the gap between germline ends came to 15 bases. CDR1 is MNHEY, CDR2 SMNVEV, per germline (reference sequence). This CDR3 spans 15 amino acids. CDR3 sequence reads: CASSRSGVGNQPQHF. For the CDR3, the DNA is TGTGCCAGCAGTCGGTCCGGGGTAGGGAATCAGCCCCAGCATTTT.

This clonotype was seen repeatedly, ten times or more. This chain links TRBV29-1 with TRBJ2-4; D is ambiguous. Trimming took 6 bases from V and 5 from J, leaving 8 bases between them. The length of the CDR3 is 11 residues. CDR1 SQVTM and CDR2 ANQGSEA come from the germline V gene. The CDR3 reads CSVTSENIQYF. CDR3 coding DNA: TGCAGCGTCACCTCCGAAAACATTCAGTACTTC.

This clonotype has at least ten counts. J is TRBJ1-5 and V is TRBV5-5; weak D call: TRBD1 (5 bases). CDR1 and CDR2 from the germline V gene are SGHKS and YYEKEE (reference sequence). Trimming pared 1 base from V and 2 bases from J, leaving 10 bases between. The CDR3 totals 15 residues. The CDR3 is CASSLRGVGNQPQHF. CDR3 nucleotide sequence: TGTGCCAGCAGCTTGAGAGGGGTTGGCAATCAGCCCCAGCATTTT.

This clonotype was counted many times. The chain employs TRBV7-8 and TRBJ2-2, with D uncertain. Germline loops: CDR1 SGHVS, CDR2 FQNEAQ. The V and J ends lost 5 bases and 6 bases respectively, with 13 bases between them. The CDR3 covers 14 residues. Written as DNA, the CDR3 is TGTGCCAGCAGCCCAAGTAGAAAGCCCGGGGAGCTGTTTTTT. Its protein product is CASSPSRKPGELFF.

The gene calls are TRBV5-8 and TRBJ2-1; D possibly corresponds to TRBD1 (6 bases). Trimming shortened V by 8 bases and J by 3 bases, and 12 bases separated the two germline ends. Per germline, CDR1 SGHTS and CDR2 YDEGEE. This CDR3 has 13 residues. The CDR3 reads CARDSEYYNEQFF. The CDR3 region has the DNA TGTGCCAGGGACAGCGAATACTACAATGAGCAGTTCTTC.

This clonotype has ten or more counts. The V call is TRBV6-5, the J call TRBJ2-7; 10 nucleotides line up with TRBD1. The ends lost 0 bases at V and 5 bases at J; junction bases unmatched: 4. There are 15 residues in the CDR3. Germline lookup yields CDR1 MNHEY and CDR2 SVGAGI. As DNA, the CDR3 is TGTGCCAGCAGTTACTCGGAGACAGGGGGCGACGAGCAGTACTTC. It specifies CASSYSETGGDEQYF.

The J gene is TRBJ2-5, the V gene TRBV15, with D perhaps TRBD1 (6 bases). The V end lost 3 bases, the J end lost 5 bases, and 13 bases lay between the germline ends. This CDR3 has 14 amino acids. Germline CDR1 is LNHNV and CDR2 is YYDKDF (reference sequence). Here the CDR3 reads CATSRVLGAETQYF. The CDR3 nucleotides read TGTGCCACCAGCAGGGTTCTGGGGGCGGAGACCCAGTACTTC.

This clonotype occurred many times. The rearrangement links TRBV3-1 to TRBJ1-1; D gene uncertain. This CDR3 contains 11 residues. Germline V gene lookup returns CDR1 LGHDT and CDR2 YNNKEL (reference sequence). Trimming shortened V by 5 bases and J by 11 bases, and 12 bases separated the two germline ends. The DNA of the CDR3 is TGTGCCAGCAGCGCCCAGGCAGTCGCTTTCTTT. Residues: CASSAQAVAFF.

In this sample, this clonotype turned up many times. V usage is TRBV28 and J usage is TRBJ2-1, with 12 bases identical to TRBD2. The V gene's germline CDR1 is MDHEN and CDR2 SYDVKM. The CDR3 spans 19 residues. With 5 bases clipped from V and 0 bases from J, the junction kept 11 bases outside the gene matches. The CDR3 is CASSPSGLAGLSSYNEQFF. The CDR3 DNA is TGTGCCAGCAGTCCATCGGGACTAGCGGGCTTAAGCTCCTACAATGAGCAGTTCTTC.

This clonotype has a handful of counts. The J gene is TRBJ2-3, the V gene TRBV18; D is unresolved. The CDR3 has 13 amino acids. Germline V gene lookup returns CDR1 KGHSH and CDR2 LQKENI. Trimming removed 1 base at V and 1 base at J, with 3 bases between. The CDR3 region is CASSPRGTDTQYF. In DNA form, the CDR3 reads TGTGCCAGCTCACCACGGGGCACAGATACGCAGTATTTT.

This clonotype was counted many times. The chain recombines TRBV20-1 with TRBJ1-2; 9 bases match TRBD1. Germline CDR1 and CDR2: DFQATT and SNEGSKA (reference sequence). This CDR3 region has 13 residues. The V gene end was trimmed by 4 bases and the J gene end by 7 bases; junction bases not matched to a gene: 7. In DNA, the CDR3 is TGCAGTGCTACCCAGACAGGGGGGTTTGGCTACACCTTC. The encoded protein is CSATQTGGFGYTF.

This clonotype was recorded at least ten times. The chain recombines TRBV5-1 with TRBJ2-7; D is perhaps TRBD1 (5 bases). From germline, CDR1 is SGHRS and CDR2 YFSETQ. The CDR3 spans 14 residues. V was pared by 1 base and J by 1 base, with 9 bases between. The CDR3 loop reads CASSLTAGSYEQYF. The CDR3 bases are TGCGCCAGCAGCTTGACGGCAGGGTCCTACGAGCAGTACTTC.

Here the CDR3 DNA reads TGTGCCAGCGGTAAAGGACACCTGAGCTCCTACGAGCAGTACTTC. Its translation is CASGKGHLSSYEQYF. The chain couples TRBV5-6 to TRBJ2-7, with a weak D call TRBD1 (5 bases). This CDR3 has 15 residues. Germline V gene data show CDR1 as SGHDT and CDR2 as YYEEEE. The V gene lost 7 bases and the J gene lost 0 bases, with 17 bases spanning the gap.

This clonotype was seen ten or more times. V and J are TRBV27 and TRBJ2-5; 9 bases line up with TRBD1. The CDR3 runs to 14 residues. Germline values: CDR1 MNHEY, CDR2 SMNVEV (reference sequence). J gave up 5 bases and V 8 bases, and 9 bases lay outside the gene matches. In nucleotides, the CDR3 is TGTGCCAGCGGACCCGGGACAGGGACGGAGACCCAGTACTTC. Its translation is CASGPGTGTETQYF.

This clonotype was seen ten or more times. The gene calls are TRBV7-9 and TRBJ2-3, with TRBD2 identical over 14 bases. This CDR3 contains 14 residues. The V gene's germline CDR1 is SEHNR and CDR2 FQNEAQ (reference sequence). V was pared by 3 bases and J by 8 bases, with 1 base of the junction left unmatched. The CDR3 bases are TGTGCCAGCAGCTTCGGGACTAGCGGGAGTACGCAGTATTTT. This sequence encodes CASSFGTSGSTQYF.

V is TRBV20-1 and J is TRBJ1-3; D is unclear. Looked up from germline, CDR1 is DFQATT and CDR2 is SNEGSKA (reference sequence). V lost 6 bases and J lost 8, with 26 bases in between. The CDR3 is 16 residues long. This CDR3 is CSARPRGFLTADTIYF. The CDR3 bases are TGCAGTGCCCGACCCCGAGGGTTCTTGACGGCAGACACCATATATTTT.

The chain joins TRBV3-1 to TRBJ1-3, with 7 bases that match TRBD1. Trimming took 4 bases from V and 2 from J; bases not matched to a gene: 5. The germline gives CDR1 LGHDT, CDR2 YNNKEL (reference sequence). The CDR3 runs to 15 residues. CDR3: CASSPLQGTGNTIYF. The DNA for the CDR3 is TGTGCCAGCAGCCCGCTACAGGGGACTGGAAACACCATATATTTT.

This clonotype was detected ten times or more. The CDR3, as DNA: TGTGCCAGCAGCCAAGGATCGGGAGTAATTTCCTACGAGCAGTACTTC. Its protein is CASSQGSGVISYEQYF. V usage is TRBV16 and J usage is TRBJ2-7, with a possible D match to TRBD2 (6 bases). The ends were cut back, 2 bases at V and 1 base at J, with 15 bases in the middle. Germline loops: CDR1 KGHSY, CDR2 FQNENV. This CDR3 has 16 residues.

The J gene is TRBJ2-7, the V gene TRBV27; TRBD2 is a possible D gene (7 bases). V was pared by 1 base and J by 3 bases, with 25 bases between. The germline V gene has CDR1 MNHEY and CDR2 SMNVEV (reference sequence). The CDR3 totals 19 residues. The CDR3, as DNA: TGTGCCAGCAGTTTATTGGTCCCGGGGGGCGCCCCGGAAAGCTACGAGCAGTACTTC. Translating gives CASSLLVPGGAPESYEQYF.

This clonotype was seen a handful of times. The rearrangement joins TRBV12-3 or TRBV12-4 to TRBJ1-1; the D gene is possibly TRBD1 (6 bases). The CDR3 spans 12 residues. V gave up 7 bases and J gave up 7 bases, with 13 bases separating them. The CDR3 DNA follows: TGTGCCAGCAAATTGTGGGGGCTTGAAGCTTTCTTT. Translation gives CASKLWGLEAFF.

This chain joins TRBV28 and TRBJ2-5; D is perhaps TRBD1 or TRBD2 (5 bases each). V lost 4 bases and J 13 bases, leaving 19 bases between the germline ends. CDR3 length: 13 residues. CDR1 MDHEN and CDR2 SYDVKM come from the germline V gene. CDR3 region: CASSSSGDGLGYF. The DNA of the CDR3 is TGTGCCAGCAGTTCATCCGGGGACGGGCTAGGGTACTTC. The full variable domain, completed using reference TRBV28 and TRBJ2-5, is DVKVTQSSRYLVKRTGEKVFLECVQDMDHENMFWYRQDPGLGLRLIYFSYDVKMKEKGDIPEGYSVSREKKERFSLILESASTNQTSMYLCASSSSGDGLGYFGPGTRLLVL.

This clonotype has ten or more counts. The genes are TRBV11-3 and TRBJ2-2, with a possible D match to TRBD2 (6 bases). Germline loops: CDR1 SGHNT, CDR2 YENEEA. The CDR3 is made up of 16 amino acids. Trimming pared 1 base from V and 1 base from J, leaving 10 bases between. The CDR3 DNA reads as TGTGCCAGCAGCTTAGGCGGTAGCGGGAACACCGGGGAGCTGTTTTTT. It codes for CASSLGGSGNTGELFF.

This clonotype was counted ten times or more. The V call is TRBV6-4, the J call TRBJ2-6; no reliable D call. Germline lookup yields CDR1 MRHNA and CDR2 SNTAGT. This CDR3 contains 13 residues. V dropped 5 bases and J dropped 3 bases, with 5 bases sitting between them. The CDR3: CASSSDGANVLTF. DNA of the CDR3: TGTGCCAGCAGTTCTGATGGGGCCAACGTCCTGACTTTC.

This clonotype came up many times. The chain has TRBV2 and TRBJ2-3; D unresolved. Between the trimmed V and J ends, which lost 2 bases and 4 bases, there was a span of 7 bases. The CDR3 is 13 residues long. From germline, CDR1 is SNHLY and CDR2 FYNNEI. In DNA form, the CDR3 reads TGTGCCAGCAGTGAAACTGGTTCAGATACGCAGTATTTT. Protein sequence: CASSETGSDTQYF.

This clonotype was recorded many times. J is TRBJ2-3 and V is TRBV11-2; 7 positions agree with TRBD2. After removal of 5 bases from V and 5 bases from J, the junction contained 7 bases not matched to a gene. Germline loops: CDR1 SGHAT, CDR2 FQNNGV. This CDR3 is 14 amino acids long. The CDR3 region is CASSGLLARDTQYF. Written as DNA, the CDR3 is TGTGCCAGCAGCGGCCTACTAGCGCGAGATACGCAGTATTTT.

This clonotype has a count of ten or more. This sequence joins TRBV7-2 and TRBJ2-7, with TRBD2 identical over 9 bases. The CDR3 totals 17 residues. Per the germline V gene, CDR1 is SGHTA and CDR2 is FQGNSA. With 6 bases clipped from V and 4 bases from J, the junction kept 16 bases outside the gene matches. The CDR3 nucleotides read TGTGCCAGCAGGGCCGGCTCGGGGCGGGAGGGCCAATACGAGCAGTACTTC. It encodes CASRAGSGREGQYEQYF.

V gene TRBV6-2 or TRBV6-3 combines with J gene TRBJ2-2; 8 bases are a match to TRBD2. CDR1 and CDR2 from the germline V gene are MNHEY and SVGEGT. V was pared by 5 bases and J by 4 bases, with 18 bases of the junction left unmatched. The CDR3 is made up of 19 amino acids. Here the CDR3 reads CASSTLPGPAGDITGELFF. CDR3 DNA: TGTGCCAGCAGTACCCTACCCGGACCAGCGGGAGATATCACCGGGGAGCTGTTTTTT.